This TCR beta chain was retrieved from a study of blood T cell repertoires in COVID-19. Study details: Acute-phase and convalescent COVID-19 samples originated in the United States, Italy and Spain. PBMCs, B-cell-depleted T cells, or T cells were the source of the cDNA or gDNA that made up the material.

In the original workflow: Amplification of reference gene primers was used by the study to estimate nucleated cell counts. Using immunoSEQ multiplex PCR, the repertoire was profiled, and TCRdb retains in-frame clones only, with some absent. V and J calls plus clone size are reproduced from that table; the DNA served to infer D and trimming. The top ten hold 4% to 5% of the sample, which has 90,000 to 130,000 clones, approximately 86% seen once. This CDR3 has 13 amino acids. Germline V gene sequence: CDR1 MGHDK, CDR2 SYGVNS. Trimming took 4 bases from V and 5 from J; bases not matched to a gene: 3. The sample comprised peripheral blood. This chain joins TRBV25-1 and TRBJ1-1; 8 nucleotides line up with TRBD1. This receptor was taken from a man in his forties with acute or convalescent COVID-19. CDR3 DNA: TGTGCCAGCAGTGGTGGACAGGGTACTGAAGCTTTCTTT. Its translation: CASSGGQGTEAFF. The full variable domain, completed using reference TRBV25-1 and TRBJ1-1, is EADIYQTPRYLVIGTGKKITLECSQTMGHDKMYWYQQDPGMELHLIHYSYGVNSTEKGDLSSESTVSRIRTEHFPLTLESARPSHTSQYLCASSGGQGTEAFFGQGTRLTVV.